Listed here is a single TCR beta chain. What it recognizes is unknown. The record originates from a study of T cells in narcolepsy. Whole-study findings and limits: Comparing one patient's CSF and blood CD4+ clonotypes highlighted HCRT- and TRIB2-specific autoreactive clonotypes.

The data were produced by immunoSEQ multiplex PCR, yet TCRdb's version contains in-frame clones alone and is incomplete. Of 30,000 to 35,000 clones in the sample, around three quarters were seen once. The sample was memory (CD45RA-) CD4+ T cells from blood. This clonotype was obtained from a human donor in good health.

CDR3 sequence reads: CASSVGLGSYEQYF. In DNA, the CDR3 is TGTGCCAGCAGCGTAGGCCTAGGCTCCTACGAGCAGTACTTC. The V and J genes are TRBV9 and TRBJ2-7; D is unresolved. From germline, CDR1 is SGDLS and CDR2 YYNGEE. There are 14 residues in the CDR3. V was pared by 0 bases and J by 0 bases, with 7 bases between.